This TCR beta chain was documented in a study of cytomegalovirus exposure and HLA in healthy donors. Study-level findings and limits: Within the data, a cluster of highly shared sequence variants was likely a sequencing artifact.

PCR used 60 Vbeta primers and 13 Jbeta primers. TCRdb's copy holds only in-frame clones and misses some; the assay was immunoSEQ multiplex PCR. The data contain 100,000 to 150,000 clones, 84% of them seen just once; the ten biggest clones take up about 2.7%. The CDR3 is made up of 15 amino acids. The V and J ends lost 4 bases and 7 bases, in that order; junction bases with no gene match: 10. Germline assignment: CDR1 SQVTM and CDR2 ANQGSEA. As regards this clone: Antigen specificity is unknown.

The chain couples TRBV29-1 to TRBJ2-1, with 10 bases lining up with TRBD2. The TCR sequence derives from a woman between 18 and 29 years old in good health and CMV-seropositive. Sequencing input: PBMCs. CDR3 sequence reads: CSVVEWLAGANEQFF. The CDR3 DNA reads as TGCAGCGTTGTGGAGTGGCTAGCGGGGGCTAATGAGCAGTTCTTC.